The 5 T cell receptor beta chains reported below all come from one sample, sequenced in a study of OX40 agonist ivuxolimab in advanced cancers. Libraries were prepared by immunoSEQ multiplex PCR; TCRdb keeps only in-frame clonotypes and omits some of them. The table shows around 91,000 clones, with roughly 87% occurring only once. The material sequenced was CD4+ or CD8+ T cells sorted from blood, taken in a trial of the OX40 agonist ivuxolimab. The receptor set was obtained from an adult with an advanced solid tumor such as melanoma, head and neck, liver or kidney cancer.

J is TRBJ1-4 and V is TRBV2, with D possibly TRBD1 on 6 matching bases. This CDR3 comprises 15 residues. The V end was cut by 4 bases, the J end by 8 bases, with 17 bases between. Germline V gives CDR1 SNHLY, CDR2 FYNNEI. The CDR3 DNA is TGTGCCAGCAGTGCTGGCTTAGGGGGGACCGAAAAACTGTTTTTT. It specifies CASSAGLGGTEKLFF. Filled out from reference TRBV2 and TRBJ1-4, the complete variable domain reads EPEVTQTPSHQVTQMGQEVILRCVPISNHLYFYWYRQILGQKVEFLVSFYNNEISEKSEIFDDQFSVERPDGSNFTLKIRSTKLEDSAMYFCASSAGLGGTEKLFFGSGTQLSVL.

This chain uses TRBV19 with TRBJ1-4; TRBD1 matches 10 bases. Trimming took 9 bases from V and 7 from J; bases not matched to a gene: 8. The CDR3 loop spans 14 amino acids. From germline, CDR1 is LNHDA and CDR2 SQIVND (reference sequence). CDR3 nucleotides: TGTGCCAGCAAATCGGGACAGGGGTCTGAAAAACTGTTTTTT. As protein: CASKSGQGSEKLFF.

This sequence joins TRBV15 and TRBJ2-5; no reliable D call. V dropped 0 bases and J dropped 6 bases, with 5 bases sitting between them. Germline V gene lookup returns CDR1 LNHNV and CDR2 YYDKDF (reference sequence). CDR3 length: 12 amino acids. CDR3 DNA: TGTGCCACCAGCAGAGATATCCAGACCCAGTACTTC. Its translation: CATSRDIQTQYF.

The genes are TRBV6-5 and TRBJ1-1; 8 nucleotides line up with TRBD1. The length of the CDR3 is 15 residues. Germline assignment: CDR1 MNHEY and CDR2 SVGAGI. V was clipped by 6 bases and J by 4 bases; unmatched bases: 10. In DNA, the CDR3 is TGTGCCAGCAGAACCCCCAGGGGGCTTGGCACTGAAGCTTTCTTT. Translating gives CASRTPRGLGTEAFF.

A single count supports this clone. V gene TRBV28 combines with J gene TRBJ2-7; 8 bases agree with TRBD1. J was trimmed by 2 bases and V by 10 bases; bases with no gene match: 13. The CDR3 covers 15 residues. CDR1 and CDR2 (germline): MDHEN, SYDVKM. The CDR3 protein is CATDRGQTGAYEQYV. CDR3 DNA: TGTGCCACCGACCGAGGACAGACAGGGGCCTACGAGCAGTACGTC.